The T cell receptor (beta chain) under discussion was sequenced for a study of shared clonotypes between healthy human individuals. The study, taken as a whole, reports: Inspection by rarefaction showed sorted-subset sequencing to be incomplete despite large depth. Estimated richness values were generally larger in naive subsets than in memory subsets.

The CDR3 consists of 13 residues. The V end was cut by 3 bases, the J end by 4 bases, with 9 bases between. Germline CDR1 reads LGHNT; CDR2 reads FRNRAP. In its sample, this clone was seen once. Its antigen is currently unknown. TCRdb's copy holds only in-frame clones and misses some; the assay was immunoSEQ multiplex PCR. Of approximately 1,000,000 clones listed, roughly 74% were seen once; the top ten hold under 0.65%. The sequenced material came from memory CD4+ T cells from PBMCs. Subset given: CD45RA-negative fraction. The source is a man aged 18 to 30 in good health. Some clones in this sample may be carry-over from other donors' samples. This rearrangement joins TRBV12-5 to TRBJ1-1, with D maybe TRBD1 (6 bases). CDR3 loop: CASGLMGATEAFF. The DNA of the CDR3 is TGTGCTAGTGGTTTAATGGGGGCCACTGAAGCTTTCTTT.